Below are 9 T cell receptor beta chains sequenced from a single sample in a study of Ad26.COV2.S vaccination and SARS-CoV-2 variants. The treatment denotes: 19 received Ad26.COV2.S at low or high dose, single or two shots; about five received placebo; per-sample allocation not given. Repertoires come from day 63 after the first vaccine or placebo injection. The repertoire was sequenced with immunoSEQ multiplex PCR; TCRdb's copy has only in-frame clones and lacks some. The sample comprises around 250,000 clones, around nine tenths of which are singletons, and just under 3% rests with the top ten. The sample was peripheral blood, taken in a trial of Ad26.COV2.S vaccine versus placebo. Receptors were obtained from a person between 18 and 65 years old who received the Ad26.COV2.S COVID-19 vaccine or a placebo.

This clone was seen a handful of times. The chain is built from TRBV6-2 or TRBV6-3 and TRBJ1-2; D may be TRBD1 (6 bases). The CDR3 runs to 16 residues. The germline V gene has CDR1 MNHEY and CDR2 SVGEGT. Trimming pared 6 bases from V and 4 bases from J, leaving 21 bases between. The CDR3: CASSSHTGILLYGYTF. The CDR3 nucleotides read TGTGCCAGCAGCAGCCATACAGGGATACTTCTCTATGGCTACACCTTC.

This chain joins TRBV12-3 or TRBV12-4 and TRBJ1-2, with TRBD1 matching 7 bases. The CDR3 sequence is 12 residues long. After removal of 6 bases from V and 8 bases from J, the junction contained 6 bases not matched to a gene. The CDR3 region is CASRYRGQGYTF. CDR3 DNA sequence: TGTGCCAGCAGGTACAGGGGTCAGGGCTACACCTTC.

The CDR3 sequence is CASSLLTGAGEAFF. In nucleotides, the CDR3 is TGTGCCAGCAGTTTATTAACGGGGGCGGGTGAAGCTTTCTTT. V usage is TRBV28 and J usage is TRBJ1-1, with D perhaps TRBD1 (6 bases). This CDR3 is built from 14 residues. Trimming removed 1 base at V and 7 bases at J, with 13 bases between. CDR1 and CDR2 from the germline V gene are MDHEN and SYDVKM.

There are a few counts of this clone. This chain uses TRBV30 with TRBJ1-3; D perhaps matches TRBD1 (6 bases). The CDR3 totals 13 residues. Germline-derived CDR1 and CDR2 are GTSNPN and SVGIG (reference sequence). Between the trimmed V and J ends, which lost 1 base and 4 bases, there was a span of 8 bases. CDR3: CAWSAGAGNTIYF. Here the CDR3 DNA reads TGTGCCTGGAGTGCAGGGGCCGGAAACACCATATATTTT.

V and J are TRBV9 and TRBJ2-1; 10 nucleotides align to TRBD2. J was trimmed by 4 bases and V by 4 bases; bases with no gene match: 5. The CDR3 is 15 residues long. CDR1 is SGDLS, CDR2 YYNGEE, per germline. In DNA form, the CDR3 reads TGTGCCAGCAGCTCCCAGCGGGGGGGTTACAATGAGCAGTTCTTC. Translating it yields CASSSQRGGYNEQFF.

This sequence joins TRBV5-4 and TRBJ2-1; 11 bases map to TRBD2. The V gene end was trimmed by 0 bases and the J gene end by 5 bases; junction bases not matched to a gene: 7. Per germline, CDR1 SGHNT and CDR2 YYREEE (reference sequence). This CDR3 contains 17 residues. The CDR3 spells CASSLVLLAGGNNEQFF. As DNA, the CDR3 is TGTGCCAGCAGCTTGGTTCTTCTAGCGGGGGGAAACAATGAGCAGTTCTTC.

The rearrangement uses TRBV2 and TRBJ2-3; 10 nucleotides align to TRBD2. The CDR3 runs to 15 residues. In germline, CDR1 is SNHLY, CDR2 FYNNEI. V lost 4 bases to trimming and J lost 4 bases; unmatched junction nucleotides: 5. The CDR3 protein is CASSGWLAGADTQYF. Here the CDR3 DNA reads TGTGCCAGCAGTGGATGGCTAGCGGGGGCAGATACGCAGTATTTT.

This clone appeared a single time. The chain couples TRBV3-1 (or the pseudogene TRBV3-2) to TRBJ1-2, with TRBD1 as a possible D gene (5 bases). V dropped 1 base and J dropped 1 base, with 7 bases sitting between them. The germline V gene encodes CDR1 LGHDT and CDR2 YNNKEL (reference sequence). The CDR3 extends over 14 amino acids. For the CDR3, the DNA is TGTGCCAGCAGCCAAGCAGGGAATAACTATGGCTACACCTTC. Protein product: CASSQAGNNYGYTF.

The chain is built from TRBV29-1 and TRBJ1-2; D unresolved. V was pared by 4 bases and J by 0 bases, with 12 bases between. Germline CDR1 and CDR2: SQVTM and ANQGSEA. This CDR3 contains 14 residues. The CDR3 DNA follows: TGCAGCGTTGTAACCAGGACGGCTAACTATGGCTACACCTTC. Translation: CSVVTRTANYGYTF.